This TCR beta chain was recovered during a study of blood T cell repertoires in COVID-19. Study context: Sites across the United States, Italy and Spain contributed samples from acute and convalescent COVID-19. In each case, the material was cDNA or gDNA derived from T cells, B-cell-depleted T cells, or PBMCs.

The data were produced by immunoSEQ multiplex PCR, yet TCRdb's version contains in-frame clones alone and is incomplete. The sample lists about 190,000 clones; around 90% were seen once. The V gene's germline CDR1 is PRHDT and CDR2 FYEKMQ (reference sequence). The CDR3 runs 15 residues. V lost 2 bases and J 2 bases, leaving 9 bases between the germline ends. This clonotype originated in a man between 35 and 55 years old with acute or convalescent COVID-19. The V call is TRBV13, the J call TRBJ2-2; D perhaps matches TRBD1 (5 bases). The sample comprised peripheral blood. CDR3: CASSLFRGNTGELFF. Here the CDR3 DNA reads TGTGCCAGCAGCTTATTTAGGGGAAACACCGGGGAGCTGTTTTTT.